Each of the 23 T cell receptor beta chains below was sequenced from the same sample in a study of OX40 agonist ivuxolimab in advanced cancers. The data were produced by immunoSEQ multiplex PCR, yet TCRdb's version contains in-frame clones alone and is incomplete. The profile covers tens of thousands of clones, with roughly 84% appearing a single time and less than 0.9% taken by the ten largest. The source material was CD4+ or CD8+ T cells sorted from blood, sampled in a trial of the OX40 agonist ivuxolimab. The receptors come from an adult with an advanced solid tumor such as melanoma, head and neck, liver or kidney cancer.

The CDR3, as DNA: TGTGCCAGTAGTTCGGGACACCTGAGGGGCGATAACTATGGCTACACCTTC. Amino acids: CASSSGHLRGDNYGYTF. The chain combines TRBV19 with TRBJ1-2; weak D call: TRBD1 (6 bases). The germline V gene encodes CDR1 LNHDA and CDR2 SQIVND (reference sequence). V lost 5 bases to trimming and J lost 1 base, with 20 bases between them. This CDR3 has 17 amino acids.

V is TRBV7-9 and J is TRBJ1-1; no firm D call. Looked up from germline, CDR1 is SEHNR and CDR2 is FQNEAQ (reference sequence). The V end was cut by 0 bases, the J end by 3 bases, with 8 bases between. The CDR3 is 14 residues long. As DNA, the CDR3 is TGTGCCAGCAGCTTAGCGGGAAGGTACACTGAAGCTTTCTTT. Its translation is CASSLAGRYTEAFF. Filled out from reference TRBV7-9 and TRBJ1-1, the complete variable domain reads DTGVSQNPRHKITKRGQNVTFRCDPISEHNRLYWYRQTLGQGPEFLTYFQNEAQLEKSRLLSDRFSAERPKGSFSTLEIQRTEQGDSAMYLCASSLAGRYTEAFFGQGTRLTVV.

The J gene is TRBJ1-2, the V gene TRBV6-1, with a weak D call TRBD1 (6 bases). Germline V gene data show CDR1 as MNHNS and CDR2 as SASEGT. Trimming removed 6 bases at V and 4 bases at J, with 15 bases between. The CDR3 is 14 residues long. CDR3 nucleotides: TGTGCCAGCAGGGACTCCGGGACACTCTATGGCTACACCTTC. Protein product: CASRDSGTLYGYTF.

This clone was seen a few times. The chain is built from TRBV15 and TRBJ2-1; D is ambiguous. Germline V gene data show CDR1 as LNHNV and CDR2 as YYDKDF (reference sequence). CDR3 length equals 11 residues. V lost 1 base to trimming and J lost 10 bases, with 5 bases between them. CDR3 protein: CATSRAREQFF. CDR3 coding DNA: TGTGCCACCAGCAGAGCCCGCGAGCAGTTCTTC.

This clone was counted only a few times. The V and J genes are TRBV30 and TRBJ1-1; 7 nucleotides agree with TRBD1. Germline CDR1 is GTSNPN and CDR2 is SVGIG (reference sequence). V lost 0 bases and J lost 0; bases outside the gene matches: 7. The length of the CDR3 is 16 residues. CDR3 coding DNA: TGTGCCTGGAGTGTGAAGGGGGCGAGGGTGAACACTGAAGCTTTCTTT. It codes for CAWSVKGARVNTEAFF.

The V gene is TRBV4-2, the J gene TRBJ2-2; TRBD1 agrees at 7 bases. The length of the CDR3 is 15 residues. Per germline, CDR1 LGHNA and CDR2 YNFKEQ. The trim removed 4 bases at V and 3 bases at J, leaving 5 bases unmatched. In DNA form, the CDR3 reads TGTGCCAGCAGCCCCCCCGACAGGGACACCGGGGAGCTGTTTTTT. Translation gives CASSPPDRDTGELFF.

The V gene is TRBV6-4, the J gene TRBJ1-5, with TRBD1 as a possible D gene (6 bases). Per germline, CDR1 MRHNA and CDR2 SNTAGT. The germline V and J ends were trimmed by 3 bases and 6 bases, with 9 bases remaining between them. The CDR3 loop spans 13 amino acids. CDR3 DNA: TGTGCCAGCAGTGAGGGGGGCGGTCAGCCCCAGCATTTT. Translated: CASSEGGGQPQHF.

J is TRBJ2-1 and V is TRBV6-5; possible D gene TRBD1, 6 bases. Germline V lookup: CDR1 MNHEY, CDR2 SVGAGI. CDR3 size: 14 residues. The germline V and J ends were trimmed by 2 bases and 10 bases, with 15 bases remaining between them. Here the CDR3 reads CASSYKQAGDEQFF. Written as DNA, the CDR3 is TGTGCCAGCAGTTACAAACAGGCAGGGGACGAGCAGTTCTTC.

This chain uses TRBV5-4 with TRBJ2-2; weak D call: TRBD1 (7 bases). CDR1 and CDR2 (germline): SGHNT, YYREEE (reference sequence). V was clipped by 5 bases and J by 4 bases, with 15 bases between them. The CDR3 extends over 15 amino acids. CDR3 sequence: CASSQRRGLTGELFF. The CDR3 DNA follows: TGTGCCAGCAGTCAGCGGAGGGGGCTCACCGGGGAGCTGTTTTTT.

This clone was seen more than once but under ten times. The chain links TRBV18 to TRBJ2-1; D unclear. Germline lookup yields CDR1 KGHSH and CDR2 LQKENI. The CDR3 runs 15 residues. V dropped 6 bases and J dropped 6 bases, with 18 bases sitting between them. The CDR3 sequence is CASSSGSDMSNEQFF. For the CDR3, the DNA is TGTGCCAGCTCCTCAGGATCCGACATGAGCAATGAGCAGTTCTTC. Based on the CDR3 plus reference TRBV18 and TRBJ2-1, the full variable domain is NAGVMQNPRHLVRRRGQEARLRCSPMKGHSHVYWYRQLPEEGLKFMVYLQKENIIDESGMPKERFSAEFPKEGPSILRIQQVVRGDSAAYFCASSSGSDMSNEQFFGPGTRLTVL.

For the CDR3, the DNA is TGTGCCAGTAGTATACCCCCTAACTATGGCTACACCTTC. Its translation is CASSIPPNYGYTF. V is TRBV19 and J is TRBJ1-2; no firm D call. This CDR3 is built from 13 residues. Germline loops: CDR1 LNHDA, CDR2 SQIVND (reference sequence). Trimming cost V 2 bases and J 0 bases, with 4 bases left between them. The full variable domain, with the rest looked up from reference TRBV19 and TRBJ1-2, is DGGITQSPKYLFRKEGQNVTLSCEQNLNHDAMYWYRQDPGQGLRLIYYSQIVNDFQKGDIAEGYSVSREKKESFPLTVTSAQKNPTAFYLCASSIPPNYGYTFGSGTRLTVV.

J is TRBJ1-2 and V is TRBV9; no firm D call. Germline lookup yields CDR1 SGDLS and CDR2 YYNGEE. The CDR3 runs 14 residues. V shed 4 bases and J shed 4 bases, with 14 bases lying between them. Here the CDR3 reads CASSSQLGVYGYTF. CDR3 in DNA: TGTGCCAGCAGCAGCCAGCTTGGGGTCTATGGCTACACCTTC.

This clone was picked up a small number of times. The V and J genes are TRBV7-9 and TRBJ1-5, with TRBD1 as a possible D gene (5 bases). CDR1 and CDR2 from the germline V gene are SEHNR and FQNEAQ (reference sequence). CDR3 length equals 13 residues. With 3 bases removed from V and 7 bases from J, the gap between germline ends came to 10 bases. The CDR3 bases are TGTGCCAGCAGCTTGGAGGGGCGACAGCCCCAGCATTTT. Encoded protein: CASSLEGRQPQHF. Combining the CDR3 with reference TRBV7-9 and TRBJ1-5 gives the whole variable domain DTGVSQNPRHKITKRGQNVTFRCDPISEHNRLYWYRQTLGQGPEFLTYFQNEAQLEKSRLLSDRFSAERPKGSFSTLEIQRTEQGDSAMYLCASSLEGRQPQHFGDGTRLSIL.

This rearrangement joins TRBV11-3 to TRBJ2-7, with D possibly matching TRBD1 (5 bases). The CDR3 spans 13 residues. CDR1 and CDR2 from the germline V gene are SGHNT and YENEEA. V was cut by 5 bases and J by 3 bases, with 11 bases left in between. CDR3 DNA sequence: TGTGCCAGCAGCCCAGGGCCCGGCTACGAGCAGTACTTC. Protein product: CASSPGPGYEQYF.

The chain has TRBV7-9 and TRBJ2-7, with D possibly TRBD1 on 5 matching bases. Germline values: CDR1 SEHNR, CDR2 FQNEAQ (reference sequence). The CDR3 runs 15 residues. Trimming took off 1 base at V and 3 bases at J, with 13 bases between the two ends. CDR3 region: CASSLDPGSGYEQYF. In DNA form, the CDR3 reads TGTGCCAGCAGCTTAGATCCAGGGTCTGGCTACGAGCAGTACTTC.

The V gene is TRBV7-2, the J gene TRBJ1-2; D call uncertain. The V gene lost 1 base and the J gene lost 4 bases, with 7 bases spanning the gap. The CDR3 is 13 amino acids. The germline CDR1 and CDR2 sequences are SGHTA and FQGNSA. CDR3 protein: CASSLGEVYGYTF. DNA for the CDR3: TGTGCCAGCAGCTTAGGGGAGGTCTATGGCTACACCTTC.

The rearrangement uses TRBV4-1 and TRBJ2-7; D not certain. The CDR3 length is 14 residues. Trimming shortened V by 1 base and J by 6 bases, and 13 bases separated the two germline ends. Germline V CDR1 and CDR2: MGHRA, YSYEKL. CDR3: CASSQGIQVREQYF. The CDR3, as DNA: TGCGCCAGCAGCCAAGGTATTCAGGTGCGCGAGCAGTACTTC.

The chain couples TRBV11-2 to TRBJ2-3; D not resolved. Looked up from germline, CDR1 is SGHAT and CDR2 is FQNNGV. This CDR3 has 12 residues. Trimming pared 5 bases from V and 6 bases from J, leaving 9 bases between. CDR3 bases: TGTGCCAGCAGCCTACCCTTCGATACGCAGTATTTT. Residues: CASSLPFDTQYF.

The chain is built from TRBV12-5 and TRBJ2-1; no definite D call. Germline CDR1 and CDR2: LGHNT and FRNRAP. V lost 6 bases and J lost 3, with 15 bases in between. The CDR3 has 15 amino acids. The CDR3: CASGTDTRGYNEQFF. As DNA, the CDR3 is TGTGCTAGTGGCACCGACACCAGAGGCTACAATGAGCAGTTCTTC.

The chain couples TRBV30 to TRBJ1-4; 10 nucleotides agree with TRBD1. V lost 5 bases to trimming and J lost 6 bases; unmatched junction nucleotides: 0. From germline, CDR1 is GTSNPN and CDR2 SVGIG (reference sequence). The CDR3 consists of 12 residues. CDR3 in amino acids: CAWDRGHEKLFF. The CDR3 nucleotides are TGTGCCTGGGACAGGGGGCATGAAAAACTGTTTTTT.

Only a few counts were recorded for this clone. The chain joins TRBV6-4 to TRBJ2-7; D could derive from TRBD1 or TRBD2 (5 bases each). This CDR3 region has 14 residues. The V gene's germline CDR1 is MRHNA and CDR2 SNTAGT. With 3 bases removed from V and 7 bases from J, the gap between germline ends came to 16 bases. CDR3 bases: TGTGCCAGCAGTGATGGACGGGGTTGGGGGGAGCAGTACTTC. Encoded protein: CASSDGRGWGEQYF.

This clone was seen once. The CDR3 loop reads CASKIAGLGEQYF. The CDR3 bases are TGTGCCAGCAAAATAGCGGGACTCGGCGAGCAGTACTTC. This chain joins TRBV6-5 and TRBJ2-7, with 8 bases identical to TRBD2. This CDR3 comprises 13 residues. V shed 7 bases, J shed 6 bases, and the junction held 8 bases outside the gene matches. Germline V lookup: CDR1 MNHEY, CDR2 SVGAGI.

This chain connects TRBV10-3 to TRBJ2-5; 8 nucleotides line up with TRBD2. The CDR3 runs to 14 residues. Germline V gene lookup returns CDR1 ENHRY and CDR2 SYGVKD. Losses at the gene ends were 5 bases for V and 0 bases for J; bases not matched to a gene: 2. DNA for the CDR3: TGTGCCATCAGTTCCGGGGGGGACCAAGAGACCCAGTACTTC. Protein sequence: CAISSGGDQETQYF.